The source of this TCR beta chain is a study of response to subunit inactivated influenza vaccine. Overall study findings and caveats: Few new T cells, the authors suggested, are recruited by each seasonal influenza vaccination.

Trimming took off 4 bases at V and 4 bases at J, with 7 bases between the two ends. The germline V gene has CDR1 LGHDT and CDR2 YNNKEL (reference sequence). The CDR3 consists of 12 residues. Regarding this clonotype: No antigen is known for it.

One entry per CDR3 protein results from TCRdb running MiXCR on the RT-PCR reads. The sample records more than 450,000 distinct CDR3 sequences, approximately 7.7% being singletons. This clonotype originated in a man aged 50 to 75 who received an inactivated influenza vaccine. V usage is TRBV3-1 and J usage is TRBJ1-1; D remains unclear. Sequencing used PBMCs from blood, obtained roughly 24 months after vaccination. The CDR3 loop reads CASSRLGTEAFF. CDR3 DNA: TGTGCCAGCAGCCGCCTAGGCACTGAAGCTTTCTTT.